Below, one T cell receptor (beta chain) is given with its context. The antigen remains unidentified. This entry is derived from a study of Ad26.COV2.S vaccination and SARS-CoV-2 variants. Study information: Sample donor was a member of the COV1001 Ad26.COV2.S trial arm. In the study, Ad26.COV2.S was injected intramuscularly once, or twice 56 days apart.

Study conclusions and caveats: Breadth and depth estimates from TCRs may understate total T cell responses.

V was trimmed by 7 bases and J by 6 bases, leaving 14 bases between them. CDR3 length equals 12 residues. Germline lookup yields CDR1 SGHTS and CDR2 YDEGEE. The treatment here: roughly 18 received Ad26.COV2.S at low or high dose, single or two shots; 5 received placebo; per-sample allocation not given. The study sampled participants on day 63 after the first vaccine or placebo injection. At a Boston site, the person donating was an adult of 18-55 years. TCRdb keeps only in-frame clones here, not all; method: immunoSEQ multiplex PCR. Among roughly 700,000 clones listed, more than 80% were seen once. This receptor was taken from a person aged 18-60 years who received the Ad26.COV2.S COVID-19 vaccine or a placebo. The chain combines TRBV5-8 with TRBJ2-7; a weak D match, TRBD1 (5 bases). Sequencing used peripheral blood, obtained in a trial of Ad26.COV2.S vaccine versus placebo. The CDR3 sequence: CASCWGRSEQYF. Here the CDR3 DNA reads TGTGCCAGCTGCTGGGGCCGTTCCGAGCAGTACTTC.